This T cell receptor beta chain was sequenced during a study of Ad26.COV2.S vaccination and SARS-CoV-2 variants (dated by TCRdb to the early 2020s). Regarding the study in general: Vaccine-arm donors were drawn from COV1001, a multicentre, randomized, double-blind, placebo-controlled phase I-IIa trial of Ad26.COV2.S in healthy adults. Ad26.COV2.S was administered intramuscularly at a dose of 5x10^10 or 1x10^11 viral particles, either as one shot or as two shots given 56 days apart. The specificity and breadth of SARS-CoV-2-reactive T cell receptors after Ad26.COV2.S vaccination were assessed by TCRbeta repertoire sequencing. A total of roughly 32 samples were included in the TCR-sequenced set, comprising some 20 Ad26.COV2.S vaccine recipients, 5 placebo recipients and 8 SARS-CoV-2 convalescent individuals. Participants in the trial were split at random into five groups of five each, receiving low-dose or high-dose Ad26.COV2.S once or twice, or else placebo on both occasions. Investigators did not know the trial group allocation while performing experiments and assessing outcomes. Paper-wide results and their limitations: Non-spike TCR breadth was comparable between vaccine and placebo recipients, consistent with the vaccine containing only spike. Compared with placebo recipients, Ad26.COV2.S recipients showed higher spike-specific TCR breadth (P = 0.0014). The study was not powered for comparison of responses between vaccine doses or regimens. The authors noted that total T cell responses may have been underestimated by the TCR breadth and depth analyses. After vaccination, spike-specific CD8+ and CD4+ T cell responses were reported to show substantial breadth.

The treatment or condition label, read with the paper, signifies: some 20 received Ad26.COV2.S at low or high dose, single or two shots; about 5 received placebo; per-sample allocation not given. Repertoires of vaccine and placebo recipients were sequenced from samples taken on day 63 after the first injection. Cohort 1b enrolled 20 to 30 adults aged 18-55 years at a single site in Boston, USA, between 29 July and 7 August 2020. Ad26.COV2.S was a replication-incompetent adenovirus type 26 vector that expressed a prefusion-stabilized SARS-CoV-2 spike protein derived from the original Wuhan strain. Compared with germline, V lacks 3 bases and J lacks 4 bases; bases without a gene match: 5. The CDR3 sequence holds 15 residues, the cysteine and phenylalanine included. The read is trimmed to its CDR3 DNA, 45 bases read in frame from base 1. According to the germline V gene, CDR1 reads KGHSH and CDR2 reads LQKENI.

The immunoSEQ Assay was used to sequence TCRbeta CDR3 regions. After extraction, genomic DNA underwent amplification by bias-controlled multiplex PCR, followed by high-throughput sequencing. The original methods were these. To quantify the absolute abundance of every unique TCRbeta CDR3 region, sequences were collapsed and filtered. Usable DNA was measured by amplifying reference genes present in all nucleated cells, and TCRbeta template counts were normalized to that usable DNA to estimate T cell fraction. Repertoire TCRs were annotated as SARS-CoV-2-specific when V gene, CDR3 amino acid sequence and J gene were exactly matched to a known reactive TCR set. The reference SARS-CoV-2 TCR set came from MIRA and was filtered for enrichment in COVID-19-positive ImmuneCODE repertoires, removing public or cross-reactive TCRs. Drawing on the MIRA antigens, annotated TCRs were analysed further at the level of specific ORF or position within ORF. Breadth was defined as the number of annotated unique rearrangements divided by the total number of unique productive rearrangements, and depth was defined as the summed frequency of the annotated unique rearrangements. Two-sided Wilcoxon rank-sum tests were used to compare TCR breadth between groups. TCRdb provides this immuneACCESS table in a form limited to in-frame rearrangements. Some clones are lacking; in checked studies, under half of them reflect an unresolved V gene, and why the rest are absent is not known. V and J calls and clone size are those listed in that table; D and trimming were worked out from the DNA. The sample table records about 250,000 clones; 87% of these occur just once. Jointly, the top ten make up roughly 3% of the sample.

Concerning this clone itself: The specificity of this receptor is unknown. The input lacks base qualities; no much larger clone sits a single base away.

The source is a person aged 18-65 years who received the Ad26.COV2.S COVID-19 vaccine or a placebo. The chain couples TRBV18 to TRBJ1-5; 8 middle bases align to TRBD1. The sequencing here drew on peripheral blood, taken in a trial of Ad26.COV2.S vaccine versus placebo. CDR3 region: CASSPRDRSNQPQHF. The sequenced DNA is TGTGCCAGCTCACCCCGGGACAGGAGTAATCAGCCCCAGCATTTT.